This T cell receptor (beta chain) was observed in a study of blood T cell repertoires in COVID-19. Study overall: Collection of acute and convalescent COVID-19 samples took place in the United States, Italy and Spain. Nucleic acid was either cDNA or gDNA, and it came from T cells, B-cell-depleted T cells, or PBMCs.

The CDR3 covers 13 residues. Trimming took off 6 bases at V and 9 bases at J, with 18 bases between the two ends. Germline CDR1 reads MDHEN; CDR2 reads SYDVKM. This clone was seen a few times. As originally analysed: Quantification of nucleated cells was approximated via reference gene primer amplification. TCRdb keeps only in-frame clones here, not all; method: immunoSEQ multiplex PCR. Clonal size and the V and J genes are those of that table, whereas D and trimming came from the DNA. The sample contains under 80,000 clones, roughly four fifths of which appear only once. The receptor was isolated from a man aged 45-65 years with acute or convalescent COVID-19. The sample consisted of peripheral blood. This rearrangement joins TRBV28 to TRBJ2-7; TRBD2 might be the D (6 bases). This chain's CDR3 is CASSPGDQRGQYF. In nucleotides, the CDR3 is TGTGCCAGCAGCCCGGGGGACCAGCGAGGGCAGTACTTC.